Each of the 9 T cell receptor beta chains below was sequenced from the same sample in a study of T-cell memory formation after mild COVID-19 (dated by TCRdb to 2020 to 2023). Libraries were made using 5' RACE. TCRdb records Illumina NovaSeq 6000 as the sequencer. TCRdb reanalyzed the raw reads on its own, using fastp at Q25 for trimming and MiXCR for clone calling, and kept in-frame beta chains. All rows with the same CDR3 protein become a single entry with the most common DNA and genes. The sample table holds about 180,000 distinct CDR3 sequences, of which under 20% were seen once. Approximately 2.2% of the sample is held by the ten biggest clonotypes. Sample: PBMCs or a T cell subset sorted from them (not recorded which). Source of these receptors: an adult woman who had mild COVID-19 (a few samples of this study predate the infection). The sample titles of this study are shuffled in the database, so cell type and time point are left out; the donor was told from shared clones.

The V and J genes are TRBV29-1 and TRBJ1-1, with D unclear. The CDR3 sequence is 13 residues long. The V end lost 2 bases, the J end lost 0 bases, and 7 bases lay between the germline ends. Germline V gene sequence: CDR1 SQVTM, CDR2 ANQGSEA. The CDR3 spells CSVELSMNTEAFF. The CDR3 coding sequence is TGCAGCGTTGAACTCTCCATGAACACTGAAGCTTTCTTT. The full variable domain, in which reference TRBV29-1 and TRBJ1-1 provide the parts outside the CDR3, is SAVISQKPSRDICQRGTSLTIQCQVDSQVTMMFWYRQQPGQSLTLIATANQGSEATYESGFVIDKFPISRPNLTFSTLTVSNMSPEDSSIYLCSVELSMNTEAFFGQGTRLTVV.

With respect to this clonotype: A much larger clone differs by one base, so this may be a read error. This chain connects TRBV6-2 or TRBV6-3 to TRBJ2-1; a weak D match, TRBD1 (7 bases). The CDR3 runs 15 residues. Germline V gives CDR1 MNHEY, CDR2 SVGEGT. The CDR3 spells CVSRKEGANYNEQFF. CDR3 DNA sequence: TGTGTCAGCAGAAAGGAGGGGGCCAACTACAATGAGCAGTTCTTC.

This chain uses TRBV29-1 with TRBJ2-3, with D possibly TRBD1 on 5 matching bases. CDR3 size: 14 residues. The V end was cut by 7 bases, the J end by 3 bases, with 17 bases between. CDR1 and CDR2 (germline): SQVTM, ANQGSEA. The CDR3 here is CSAQGVYGTDTQYF. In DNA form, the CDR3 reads TGCAGCGCGCAGGGCGTTTATGGGACAGATACGCAGTATTTT.

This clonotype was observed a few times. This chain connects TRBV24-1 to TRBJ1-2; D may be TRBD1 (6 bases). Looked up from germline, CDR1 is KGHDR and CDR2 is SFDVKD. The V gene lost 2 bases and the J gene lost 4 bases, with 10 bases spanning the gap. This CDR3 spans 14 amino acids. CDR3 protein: CATSDSRGIYGYTF. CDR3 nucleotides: TGTGCCACCAGTGATTCCAGGGGAATCTATGGCTACACCTTC.

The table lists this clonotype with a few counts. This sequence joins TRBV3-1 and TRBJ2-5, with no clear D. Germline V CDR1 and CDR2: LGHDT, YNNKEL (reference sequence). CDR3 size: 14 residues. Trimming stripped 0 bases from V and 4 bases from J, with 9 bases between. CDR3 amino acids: CASSQDPISETQYF. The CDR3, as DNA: TGTGCCAGCAGCCAAGATCCTATTTCAGAGACCCAGTACTTC.

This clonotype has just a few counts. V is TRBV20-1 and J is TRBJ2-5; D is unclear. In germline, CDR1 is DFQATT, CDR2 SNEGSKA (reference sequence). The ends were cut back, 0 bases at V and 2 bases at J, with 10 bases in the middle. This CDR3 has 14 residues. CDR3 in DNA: TGCAGTGCTAGAGATCCGTCCGGACAAGAGACCCAGTACTTC. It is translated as CSARDPSGQETQYF.

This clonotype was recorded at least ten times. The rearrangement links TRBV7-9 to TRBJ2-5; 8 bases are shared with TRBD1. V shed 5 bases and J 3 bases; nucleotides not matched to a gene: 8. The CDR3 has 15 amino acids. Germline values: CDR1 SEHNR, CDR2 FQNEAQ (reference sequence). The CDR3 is CASSRGQGGEETQYF. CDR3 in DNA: TGTGCCAGCAGCCGAGGACAGGGTGGCGAAGAGACCCAGTACTTC.

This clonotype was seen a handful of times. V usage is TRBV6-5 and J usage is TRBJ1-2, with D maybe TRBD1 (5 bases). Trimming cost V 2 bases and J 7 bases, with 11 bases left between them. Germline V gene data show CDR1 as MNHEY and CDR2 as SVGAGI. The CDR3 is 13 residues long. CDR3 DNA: TGTGCCAGCAGTTACGGGGGGAGCTTTGGCTACACCTTC. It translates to CASSYGGSFGYTF.

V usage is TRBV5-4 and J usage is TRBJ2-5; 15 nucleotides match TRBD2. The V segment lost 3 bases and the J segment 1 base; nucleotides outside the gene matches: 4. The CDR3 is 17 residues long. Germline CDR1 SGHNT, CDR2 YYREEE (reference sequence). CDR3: CASSWGLAGGGQETQYF. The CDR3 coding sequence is TGTGCCAGCAGCTGGGGACTAGCGGGAGGAGGCCAAGAGACCCAGTACTTC.